The clone carrying this TCR beta chain has a handful of counts. Antigen specificity is unknown. The sequenced template was cDNA made from the entire isolated RNA. Measured with immunoSEQ multiplex PCR; TCRdb has only the in-frame clones, and not every one. The table has under 400,000 clones, about 19% seen once; the top ten hold approximately 0.043%. Without exception, sorted populations had purity beyond 95%. The data were obtained in a study of beta chain features in type 1 diabetes. Study observations and caveats: A potential PCR bias toward shorter templates would be equal in patient and control samples.

Germline CDR1 is SQVTM and CDR2 is ANQGSEA. Trimming cost V 5 bases and J 7 bases; bases outside gene matches: 18. This CDR3 contains 18 residues. Sequenced input: naive CD4+ T cells from blood. The clonotype was recovered from a woman aged 18-29 years in good health. The V gene is TRBV29-1, the J gene TRBJ2-1; 12 nucleotides agree with TRBD2. Here the CDR3 DNA reads TGCAGCGTTCCCGGAATTTACACTAGCGGGAGGCCGGTGAATGAGCAGTTCTTC. Translated, it gives CSVPGIYTSGRPVNEQFF.